This TCR beta chain stems from a study of technical replicates of blood from several donors. Assay: immunoSEQ multiplex PCR; the TCRdb copy retains only in-frame clones and omits some. The table lists 62,000 or so clones, around 90% of them singletons, with about 5.1% in the top ten. The CDR3 totals 19 residues. The ends lost 0 bases at V and 3 bases at J; junction bases unmatched: 13. CDR1 LGHNA and CDR2 YSLEER come from the germline V gene. This TCR derives from a human donor in good health. Some clones in this sample may be carry-over from other donors' samples. The chain couples TRBV4-3 to TRBJ2-4; 8 bases are a match to TRBD2. The sample taken for sequencing was PBMCs. CDR3 bases: TGCGCCAGCAGCCAAGATCTGGGACTAGAGGGTTCAAACAAAAACATTCAGTACTTC. Protein product: CASSQDLGLEGSNKNIQYF.